A selection of T cell receptor beta chains follows, all from one sample in a study of CD8+ T cells in alopecia areata. Libraries were prepared by immunoSEQ multiplex PCR; TCRdb keeps only in-frame clonotypes and omits some of them. Of more than 200,000 clones listed, 65% to 70% are singletons. Specimen: CD4+ T cells sorted from blood, collected at week 0. The receptor set was obtained from a human donor with alopecia areata. The CDR3 runs from the conserved cysteine through the conserved F or W. The D gene is left open where the match is weak. Size values are once, few and many counts, or a class for expanded clones, and some rows have none.

v_call	d_call	j_call	clone_size	cdr3_aa	cdr3_nt
TRBV2	TRBD1	TRBJ1-6	-	CASSAYTGVFSSSPLHF	TGTGCCAGCAGCGCCTACACAGGGGTGTTTTCTAGTTCACCCCTCCACTTT
TRBV5-4	-	TRBJ1-2	few	CASSAGPGDYGYTF	TGTGCCAGCAGCGCGGGACCTGGGGACTATGGCTACACCTTC
TRBV7-9	-	TRBJ2-3	few	CASGRETGETDTQYF	TGTGCCAGCGGGCGGGAAACAGGGGAGACAGATACGCAGTATTTT
TRBV7-6	-	TRBJ2-5	few	CASSLAGGLRLETQYF	TGTGCCAGCAGCTTAGCGGGGGGGCTCAGATTGGAGACCCAGTACTTC
TRBV6-5	-	TRBJ2-7	-	CASSYLNRENYEQYF	TGTGCCAGCAGTTACCTTAACAGGGAAAACTACGAGCAGTACTTC
TRBV7-2	TRBD1	TRBJ2-5	-	CASSLDETGGTQYF	TGTGCCAGCAGCCTCGATGAGACAGGGGGAACCCAGTACTTC
TRBV7-2	-	TRBJ1-6	few	CASSLYPRTNVNSPLHF	TGTGCCAGCAGCTTATATCCCAGGACAAACGTTAATTCACCCCTCCACTTT
TRBV4-1	-	TRBJ1-2	once	CASSQDITRTGGYTF	TGCGCCAGCAGCCAAGACATCACCCGCACTGGTGGCTACACCTTC
TRBV6-6	TRBD2	TRBJ2-7	once	CASSYSSGGLYEQYF	TGTGCCAGCAGTTACTCTAGCGGGGGACTCTACGAGCAGTACTTC
TRBV6-5	-	TRBJ2-7	-	CASSYLNEQYF	TGTGCCAGCAGTTACCTTAACGAGCAGTACTTC
TRBV30	-	TRBJ1-1	few	CAWSVQWPARTLNTEAFF	TGTGCCTGGAGTGTACAATGGCCAGCCCGGACTCTTAACACTGAAGCTTTCTTT
TRBV7-2	TRBD2	TRBJ2-1	-	CASRSRIGGLAGHNEQFF	TGTGCCAGCAGGTCAAGGATAGGGGGACTAGCTGGCCACAATGAGCAGTTCTTC
TRBV2	-	TRBJ2-2	-	CASTLGQTGTGELFF	TGTGCCAGCACCCTAGGCCAGACGGGCACCGGGGAGCTGTTTTTT
TRBV29-1	-	TRBJ2-1	once	CSAVAYNEQFF	TGCAGCGCGGTAGCCTACAATGAGCAGTTCTTC
TRBV7-9	-	TRBJ2-2	few	CASRDTGKPGELFF	TGTGCCAGCAGGGACACAGGGAAGCCCGGGGAGCTGTTTTTT
TRBV29-1	-	TRBJ2-6	-	CSVVGRDAGANVLTF	TGCAGCGTTGTCGGGCGGGACGCTGGGGCCAACGTCCTGACTTTC
TRBV25-1	-	TRBJ2-5	-	CASSPMGPRIGMAQYF	TGTGCCAGCAGTCCGATGGGACCCCGAATAGGGATGGCCCAGTACTTC
TRBV7-9	-	TRBJ2-1	-	CASSLSVRNEQFF	TGTGCCAGCAGCTTATCGGTACGCAATGAGCAGTTCTTC
TRBV6-6	-	TRBJ2-5	few	CASTQLGQETQYF	TGTGCCAGCACTCAACTGGGCCAAGAGACCCAGTACTTC
TRBV4-3	TRBD1	TRBJ2-1	-	CASSRGQNQYNEQFF	TGCGCCAGCAGCCGGGGACAGAATCAATACAATGAGCAGTTCTTC
TRBV4-2	-	TRBJ1-5	few	CASSQDPGPLQPQHF	TGTGCCAGCAGCCAAGATCCTGGGCCCTTACAGCCCCAGCATTTT
TRBV5-1	TRBD1	TRBJ2-5	-	CASSRGRGQANQLQETQYF	TGCGCCAGCAGCCGGGGCAGGGGACAGGCGAACCAGCTCCAAGAGACCCAGTACTTC
TRBV19	-	TRBJ1-6	-	CASSITGSGGSPLHF	TGTGCCAGTAGTATTACGGGATCGGGCGGTTCACCCCTCCACTTT
TRBV29-1	TRBD1	TRBJ1-5	-	CSVEGQPGQIQHF	TGCAGCGTCGAGGGACAGCCAGGGCAGATCCAGCATTTT
TRBV5-6	-	TRBJ2-6	-	CASSVRSPGANVLTF	TGTGCCAGCAGCGTTAGAAGTCCTGGGGCCAACGTCCTGACTTTC
TRBV27	TRBD1	TRBJ2-5	-	CASSNRGLETQYF	TGTGCCAGCAGTAACAGGGGGTTGGAGACCCAGTACTTC
TRBV2	TRBD1	TRBJ1-2	-	CASSDTGGGYTF	TGTGCCAGCAGTGATACAGGGGGCGGCTACACCTTC
TRBV28	-	TRBJ2-3	few	CASSLGGAGVSDTQYF	TGTGCCAGCAGTTTGGGGGGGGCCGGCGTGTCAGATACGCAGTATTTT
TRBV29-1	TRBD1	TRBJ2-7	-	CSVSGQGVYEQYF	TGCAGCGTCTCGGGACAGGGGGTTTACGAGCAGTACTTC
TRBV13	-	TRBJ2-1	-	CASSFDYYNEQFF	TGTGCCAGCAGCTTCGATTATTACAATGAGCAGTTCTTC
TRBV25-1	-	TRBJ2-2	-	CASSDERGGELFF	TGTGCCAGCAGTGACGAGAGGGGCGGGGAGCTGTTTTTT
TRBV5-6	-	TRBJ1-5	-	CASSLTGLEQPQHF	TGTGCCAGCAGCTTGACAGGGTTAGAACAGCCCCAGCATTTT
TRBV11-2	-	TRBJ2-3	-	CASSLDGGHTQYF	TGTGCCAGCAGCTTAGATGGGGGACATACGCAGTATTTT
TRBV29-1	-	TRBJ2-2	few	CSVLTGDGFGELFF	TGCAGCGTCCTGACGGGGGACGGGTTCGGGGAGCTGTTTTTT
TRBV30	TRBD1	TRBJ2-1	-	CAFYRGYNEQFF	TGTGCCTTCTACAGGGGGTACAATGAGCAGTTCTTC
TRBV30	-	TRBJ2-1	-	CAWSVGFEQFF	TGTGCCTGGAGTGTGGGGTTTGAGCAGTTCTTC
TRBV13	-	TRBJ2-5	few	CASSLDGSHPETQYF	TGTGCCAGCAGCTTAGACGGCTCCCACCCAGAGACCCAGTACTTC
TRBV9	-	TRBJ2-3	-	CASSVATGDTDTQYF	TGTGCCAGCAGCGTAGCTACAGGAGACACAGATACGCAGTATTTT
TRBV7-9	TRBD2	TRBJ2-3	few	CASSRAGVDTQYF	TGTGCCAGCAGCAGAGCGGGGGTTGATACGCAGTATTTT
TRBV6-5	-	TRBJ1-1	-	CASSEGERNTEAFF	TGTGCCAGCAGTGAAGGGGAGAGGAACACTGAAGCTTTCTTT
TRBV5-4	-	TRBJ2-7	-	CASSSKDGYEQYF	TGTGCCAGCAGCTCAAAAGACGGGTACGAGCAGTACTTC
TRBV9	-	TRBJ2-3	few	CASSVLTLLSTQYF	TGTGCCAGCAGCGTATTAACGCTTCTAAGTACGCAGTATTTT
TRBV20-1	-	TRBJ2-7	-	CSARRVEQYF	TGCAGTGCTAGGAGAGTGGAGCAGTACTTC
TRBV7-2	-	TRBJ2-1	few	CASSLANEQFF	TGTGCCAGCAGCTTAGCCAATGAGCAGTTCTTC
TRBV29-1	TRBD1	TRBJ1-2	-	CSVVQGLTRAYGYTF	TGCAGCGTTGTACAGGGGCTAACTAGAGCCTATGGCTACACCTTC
TRBV12-5	TRBD1	TRBJ1-5	-	CATGTGGRQPQHF	TGTGCTACCGGGACAGGGGGTCGACAGCCCCAGCATTTT
TRBV29-1	-	TRBJ1-2	-	CSANRVLDGYTF	TGCAGCGCAAACAGGGTATTAGATGGCTACACCTTC
TRBV5-1	-	TRBJ2-7	-	CASSLGRGSYEQYF	TGCGCCAGCAGCTTGGGTCGCGGCTCCTACGAGCAGTACTTC
TRBV29-1	-	TRBJ1-1	-	CSVGVGTTNTEAFF	TGCAGCGTAGGCGTTGGGACAACGAACACTGAAGCTTTCTTT
TRBV29-1	TRBD1	TRBJ2-3	-	CSVAMGQGGTDTQYF	TGCAGCGTTGCAATGGGACAGGGTGGGACAGATACGCAGTATTTT
TRBV9	-	TRBJ2-3	-	CASSPRVLFTDTQYF	TGTGCCAGCAGCCCCCGTGTCCTCTTTACAGATACGCAGTATTTT